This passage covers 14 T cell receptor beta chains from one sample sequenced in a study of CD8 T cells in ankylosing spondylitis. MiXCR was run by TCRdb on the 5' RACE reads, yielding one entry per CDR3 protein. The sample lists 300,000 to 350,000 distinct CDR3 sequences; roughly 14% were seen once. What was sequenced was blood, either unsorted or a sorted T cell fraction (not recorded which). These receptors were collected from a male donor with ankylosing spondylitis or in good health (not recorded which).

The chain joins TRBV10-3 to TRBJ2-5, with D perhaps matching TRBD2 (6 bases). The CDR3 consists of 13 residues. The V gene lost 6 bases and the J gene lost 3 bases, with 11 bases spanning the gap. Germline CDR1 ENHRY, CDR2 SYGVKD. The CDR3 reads CAIRSTGEETQYF. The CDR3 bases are TGTGCCATCAGGTCCACGGGGGAAGAGACCCAGTACTTC.

CDR3 sequence: CASASTPGYEQYF. CDR3 in DNA: TGTGCCAGCGCGTCAACCCCCGGGTACGAGCAGTACTTC. J is TRBJ2-7 and V is TRBV12-3 or TRBV12-4; D is ambiguous. This CDR3 spans 13 amino acids. The V end lost 8 bases, the J end lost 4 bases, and 15 bases lay between the germline ends.

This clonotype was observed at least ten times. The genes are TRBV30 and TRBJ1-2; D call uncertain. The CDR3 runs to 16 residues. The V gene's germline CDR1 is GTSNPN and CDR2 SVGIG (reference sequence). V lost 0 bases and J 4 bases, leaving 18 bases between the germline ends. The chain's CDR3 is CAWSVDGAELGYGYTF. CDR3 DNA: TGTGCCTGGAGTGTAGATGGAGCCGAACTCGGCTATGGCTACACCTTC.

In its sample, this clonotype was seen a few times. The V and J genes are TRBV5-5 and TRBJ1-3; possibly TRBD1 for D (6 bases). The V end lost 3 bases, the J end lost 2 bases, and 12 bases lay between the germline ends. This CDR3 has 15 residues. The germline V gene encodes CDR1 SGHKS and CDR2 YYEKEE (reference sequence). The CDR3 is CASSSTGAAGNTIYF. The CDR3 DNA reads TGTGCCAGCAGCTCAACGGGGGCGGCTGGAAACACCATATATTTT.

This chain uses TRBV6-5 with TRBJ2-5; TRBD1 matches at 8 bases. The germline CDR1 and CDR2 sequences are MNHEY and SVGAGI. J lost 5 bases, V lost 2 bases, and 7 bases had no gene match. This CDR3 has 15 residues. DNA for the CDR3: TGTGCCAGCAGTTACGGGGCAGGGGGCGCGGAGACCCAGTACTTC. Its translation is CASSYGAGGAETQYF.

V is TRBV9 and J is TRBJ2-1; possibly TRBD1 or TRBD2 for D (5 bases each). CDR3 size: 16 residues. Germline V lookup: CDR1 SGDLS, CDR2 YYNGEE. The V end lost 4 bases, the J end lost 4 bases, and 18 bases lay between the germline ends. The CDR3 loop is CASSPVVRGSYNEQFF. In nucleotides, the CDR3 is TGTGCCAGCAGCCCCGTCGTGAGGGGCTCGTACAATGAGCAGTTCTTC.

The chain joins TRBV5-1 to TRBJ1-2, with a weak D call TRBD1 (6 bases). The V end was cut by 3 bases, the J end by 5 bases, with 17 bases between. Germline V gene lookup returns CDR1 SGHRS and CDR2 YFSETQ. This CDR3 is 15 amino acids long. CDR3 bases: TGCGCCAGCAGCTCTACAATCGGACAGACATATGGCTACACCTTC. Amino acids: CASSSTIGQTYGYTF.

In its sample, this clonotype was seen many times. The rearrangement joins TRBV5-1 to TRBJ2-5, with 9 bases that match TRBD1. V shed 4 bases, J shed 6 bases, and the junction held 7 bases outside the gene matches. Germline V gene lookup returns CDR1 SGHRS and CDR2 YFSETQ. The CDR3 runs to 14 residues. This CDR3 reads CASSPGQGTKTQYF. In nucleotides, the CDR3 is TGCGCCAGCAGCCCGGGACAGGGTACGAAGACCCAGTACTTC.

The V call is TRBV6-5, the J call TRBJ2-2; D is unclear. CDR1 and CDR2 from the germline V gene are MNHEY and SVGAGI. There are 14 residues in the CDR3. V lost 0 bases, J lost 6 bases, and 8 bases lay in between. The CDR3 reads CASSYSGTAGELFF. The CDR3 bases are TGTGCCAGCAGTTACTCGGGAACGGCCGGGGAGCTGTTTTTT.

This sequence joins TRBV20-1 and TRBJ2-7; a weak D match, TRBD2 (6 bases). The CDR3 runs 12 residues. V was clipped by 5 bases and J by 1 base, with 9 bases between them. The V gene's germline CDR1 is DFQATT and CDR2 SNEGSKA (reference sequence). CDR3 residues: CSALAPSYEQYF. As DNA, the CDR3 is TGCAGTGCTCTAGCGCCGTCCTACGAGCAGTACTTC.

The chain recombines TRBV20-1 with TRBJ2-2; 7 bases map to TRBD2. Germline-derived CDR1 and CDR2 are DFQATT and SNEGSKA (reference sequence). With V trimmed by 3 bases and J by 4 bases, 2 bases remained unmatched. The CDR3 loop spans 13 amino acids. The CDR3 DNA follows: TGCAGTGCTAGTTGGGGGGGCACCGGGGAGCTGTTTTTT. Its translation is CSASWGGTGELFF.

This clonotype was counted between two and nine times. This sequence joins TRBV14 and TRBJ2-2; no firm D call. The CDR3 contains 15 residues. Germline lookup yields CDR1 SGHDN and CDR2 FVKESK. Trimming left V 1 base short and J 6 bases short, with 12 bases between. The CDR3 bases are TGTGCCAGCAGCCAAGGCCGGGTCGGCGCCGGGGAGCTGTTTTTT. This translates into CASSQGRVGAGELFF.

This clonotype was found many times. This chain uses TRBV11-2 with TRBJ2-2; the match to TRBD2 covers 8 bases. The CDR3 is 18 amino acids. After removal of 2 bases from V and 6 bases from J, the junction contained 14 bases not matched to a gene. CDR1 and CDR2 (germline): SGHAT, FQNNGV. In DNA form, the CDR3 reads TGTGCCAGCAGCTTATCTGGGACTAGTGGGACTATATCCGGGGAGCTGTTTTTT. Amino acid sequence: CASSLSGTSGTISGELFF.

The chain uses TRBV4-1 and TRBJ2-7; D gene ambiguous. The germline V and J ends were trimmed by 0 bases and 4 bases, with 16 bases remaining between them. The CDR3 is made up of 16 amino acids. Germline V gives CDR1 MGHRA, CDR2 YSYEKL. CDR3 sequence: CASSQDRARVVYEQYF. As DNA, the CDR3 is TGCGCCAGCAGCCAAGATCGGGCTAGAGTAGTATACGAGCAGTACTTC.